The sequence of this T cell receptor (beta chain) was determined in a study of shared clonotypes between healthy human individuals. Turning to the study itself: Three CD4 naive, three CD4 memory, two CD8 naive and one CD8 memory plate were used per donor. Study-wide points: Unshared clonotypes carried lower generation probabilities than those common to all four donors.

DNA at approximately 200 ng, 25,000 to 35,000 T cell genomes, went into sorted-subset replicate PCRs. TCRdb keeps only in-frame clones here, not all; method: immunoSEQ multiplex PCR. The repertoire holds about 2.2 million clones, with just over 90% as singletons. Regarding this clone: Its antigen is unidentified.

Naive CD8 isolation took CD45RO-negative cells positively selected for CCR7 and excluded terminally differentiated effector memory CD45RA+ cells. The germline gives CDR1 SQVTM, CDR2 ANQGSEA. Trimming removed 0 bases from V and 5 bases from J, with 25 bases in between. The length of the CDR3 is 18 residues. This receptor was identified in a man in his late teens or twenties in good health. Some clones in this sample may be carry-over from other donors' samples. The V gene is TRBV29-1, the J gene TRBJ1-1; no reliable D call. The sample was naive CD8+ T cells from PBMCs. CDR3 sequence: CSVEDIATLDRLRTEAFF. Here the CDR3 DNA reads TGCAGCGTTGAAGATATCGCTACCCTCGATCGCCTACGGACTGAAGCTTTCTTT.